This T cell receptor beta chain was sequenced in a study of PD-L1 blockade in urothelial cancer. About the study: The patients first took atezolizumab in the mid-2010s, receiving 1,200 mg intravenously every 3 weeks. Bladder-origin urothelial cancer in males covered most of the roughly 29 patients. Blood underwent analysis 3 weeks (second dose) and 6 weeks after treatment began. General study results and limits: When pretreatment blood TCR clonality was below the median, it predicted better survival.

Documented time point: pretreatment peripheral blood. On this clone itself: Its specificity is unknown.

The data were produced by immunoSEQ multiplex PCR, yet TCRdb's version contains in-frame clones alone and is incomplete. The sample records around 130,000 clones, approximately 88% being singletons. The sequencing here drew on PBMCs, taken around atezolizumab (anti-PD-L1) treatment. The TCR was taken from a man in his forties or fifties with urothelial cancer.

CDR3 nucleotide sequence: TGTGCCAGCAGTAGGGCAGGGGGTGTGGTTGAGCAGTTCTTC. It encodes CASSRAGGVVEQFF. V is TRBV28 and J is TRBJ2-1, with TRBD1 identical over 7 bases. CDR3 length equals 14 residues. The V gene's germline CDR1 is MDHEN and CDR2 SYDVKM. V was clipped by 5 bases and J by 9 bases; unmatched bases: 10. The whole variable domain, filled in from reference TRBV28 and TRBJ2-1, reads DVKVTQSSRYLVKRTGEKVFLECVQDMDHENMFWYRQDPGLGLRLIYFSYDVKMKEKGDIPEGYSVSREKKERFSLILESASTNQTSMYLCASSRAGGVVEQFFGPGTRLTVL.